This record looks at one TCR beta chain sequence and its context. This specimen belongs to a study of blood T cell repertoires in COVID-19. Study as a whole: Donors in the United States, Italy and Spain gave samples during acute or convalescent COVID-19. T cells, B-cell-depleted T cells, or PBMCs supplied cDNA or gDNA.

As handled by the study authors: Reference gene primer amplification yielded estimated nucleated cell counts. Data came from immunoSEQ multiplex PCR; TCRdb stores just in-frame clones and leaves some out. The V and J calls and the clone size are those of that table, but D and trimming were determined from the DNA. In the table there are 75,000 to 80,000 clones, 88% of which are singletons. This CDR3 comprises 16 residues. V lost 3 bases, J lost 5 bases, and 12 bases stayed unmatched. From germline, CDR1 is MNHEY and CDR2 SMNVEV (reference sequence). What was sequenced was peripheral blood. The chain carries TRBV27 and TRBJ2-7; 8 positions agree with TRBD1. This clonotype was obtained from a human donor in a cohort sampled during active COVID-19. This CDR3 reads CASSFSSGGLLNEQYF. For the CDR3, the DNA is TGTGCCAGCAGTTTTAGCTCAGGGGGCCTTCTAAACGAGCAGTACTTC.